A single sample gave rise to the 3 T cell receptor beta chains below, sequenced in a study of blood T cell repertoires in COVID-19. Method: immunoSEQ multiplex PCR; TCRdb's copy keeps in-frame clones and lacks some. This repertoire shows 50,000 or so clones, over 75% found once; its top ten account for around 10%. Sequencing was done on a sample of peripheral blood. Every receptor here comes from a man aged 80 or over with COVID-19, enrolled during active disease.

This clone was seen more than once but under ten times. This sequence joins TRBV6-5 and TRBJ1-3; TRBD1 matches at 7 bases. This CDR3 has 15 residues. Trimming cost V 7 bases and J 0 bases; bases outside gene matches: 6. Germline CDR1 reads MNHEY; CDR2 reads SVGAGI. CDR3: CASTGGTDSGNTIYF. In DNA form, the CDR3 reads TGTGCCAGCACAGGAGGGACAGACTCTGGAAACACCATATATTTT.

This clone turned up a few times. CDR3 sequence reads: CASSIIGGDTEAFF. For the CDR3, the DNA is TGTGCCAGTAGTATCATAGGGGGGGATACTGAAGCTTTCTTT. This chain joins TRBV19 and TRBJ1-1, with D tentatively TRBD1 (6 bases). The CDR3 has 14 amino acids. V was clipped by 3 bases and J by 5 bases, with 13 bases between them. Germline assignment: CDR1 LNHDA and CDR2 SQIVND (reference sequence).

J is TRBJ2-2 and V is TRBV19; TRBD1 aligns across 7 bases. The trim removed 3 bases at V and 8 bases at J, leaving 12 bases unmatched. The CDR3 is 16 amino acids. The germline gives CDR1 LNHDA, CDR2 SQIVND (reference sequence). The CDR3 DNA sequence: TGTGCCAGTAGTATTCGACAGGGCGCAGGACCTGGGGAGCTGTTTTTT. Its protein product is CASSIRQGAGPGELFF.